This T cell receptor beta chain was recovered during a study of Graves' ophthalmopathy and Graves' hyperthyroidism. In this sample, this clonotype turned up many times. Amplified material comprised TCR beta CDR3 regions derived from RNA transcripts. RT-PCR with HTBI primers came first, then second-round multiplex PCR. One entry per CDR3 protein results from TCRdb running MiXCR on the multiplex PCR reads. The sample lists about 160,000 distinct CDR3 sequences, 35% to 50% occurring once. Germline CDR1 LNHDA, CDR2 SQIVND (reference sequence). The V segment lost 2 bases and the J segment 2 bases; nucleotides outside the gene matches: 6. The CDR3 has 15 residues.

The origin of this receptor is a man under 40 with Graves' ophthalmopathy. Sequencing was performed on peripheral blood. The chain uses TRBV19 and TRBJ2-7; 7 nucleotides align to TRBD1. The CDR3 nucleotides read TGTGCCAGTAGTATACAGGGGGAAGCACCCTACGAGCAGTACTTC. Protein: CASSIQGEAPYEQYF.